The TCR beta chain described here comes from a study of blood T cell repertoires in COVID-19 (dated by TCRdb to about 2020). Regarding the study in general: The collaborator samples originated in the United States, Italy and Spain and spanned the acute and convalescent phases of COVID-19. The material from the prospective study consisted of cDNA or gDNA derived from T cells, B-cell-depleted T cells, or PBMCs. The dataset comprised deeply sampled blood TCRbeta repertoires from subjects exposed to, actively infected with, or recovered from COVID-19. The repertoires were released in a freely available public database intended as a resource for research on the immune response to SARS-CoV-2. The samples were drawn from two sources: the first 160 participants of the ongoing ImmuneRACE study, and fewer than 1,500 subjects contributed by 6 global collaborators. The sample metadata nearly always contained a de-identified subject ID, COVID-19 status, age in years and sex. Where available, HLA class I and class II types were obtained from metadata supplied by the sample provider rather than from assay-based typing. The study at large found these results: How much clinical and demographic metadata was included differed by source and by participant, and the metadata was provided uncurated.

In this sample, this clone turned up once. The antigen it recognizes is unknown. Per-nucleotide qualities are absent, and no much larger clonotype sits a single base away. Each collaborating institution followed its own protocols to collect whole blood in K2EDTA tubes. For TCRbeta analysis, collaborator samples were shipped as frozen whole blood, as isolated PBMCs, or as DNA extracted from either sample type. CDR1 MGHRA and CDR2 YSYEKL are derived from the germline V gene. Trimming takes 0 bases from V and 1 base from J, and the germline ends sit 9 bases apart. The CDR3 spans 16 residues, from the cysteine through the phenylalanine. Only the CDR3 region is kept as DNA, spanning 48 bases read in frame from base 1. TCRbeta CDR3 regions were amplified from genomic DNA using the immunoSEQ Assay, a bias-controlled multiplex PCR. The study's processing was this. Nucleated cell counts per sample were estimated from amplification of reference gene primers within the assay. Sequence reads were collapsed and filtered to measure the absolute abundance of every unique TCRbeta CDR3 rearrangement. For each sample, productive Simpson clonality was calculated by taking the square root of Simpson's diversity index across productive rearrangements. The table was pulled from immuneACCESS by TCRdb, which kept in-frame rearrangements only. Such tables lose some clones; where checked, under half of the loss comes from unresolved V genes, and the rest has no known cause. That table is the source of V, J and clone size, and D and trimming were worked out from the DNA. This sample is represented by some 150,000 clones; about 80% of them were singletons. The ten largest clones add up to roughly 7.3% of the sample.

This receptor was taken from a human donor in a cohort sampled during active COVID-19. The chain is assembled from TRBV4-1 and TRBJ2-2, with no D gene named confidently. Sequencing was performed on peripheral blood. The base sequence is TGCGCCAGCAGCCAAGATTCAGGATGGAACACCGGGGAGCTGTTTTTT. Its protein reads: CASSQDSGWNTGELFF.